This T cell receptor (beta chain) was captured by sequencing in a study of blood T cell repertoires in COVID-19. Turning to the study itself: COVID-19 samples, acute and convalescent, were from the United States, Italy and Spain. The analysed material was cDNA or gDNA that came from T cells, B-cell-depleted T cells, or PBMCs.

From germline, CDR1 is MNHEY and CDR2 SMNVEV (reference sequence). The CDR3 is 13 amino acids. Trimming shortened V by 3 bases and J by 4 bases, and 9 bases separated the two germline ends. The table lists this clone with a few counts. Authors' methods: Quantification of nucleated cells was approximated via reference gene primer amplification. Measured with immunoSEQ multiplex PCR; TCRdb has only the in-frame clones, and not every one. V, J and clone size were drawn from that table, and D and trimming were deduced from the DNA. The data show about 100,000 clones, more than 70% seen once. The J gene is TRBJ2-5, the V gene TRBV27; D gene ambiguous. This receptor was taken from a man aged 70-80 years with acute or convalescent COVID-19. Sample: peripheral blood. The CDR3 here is CASSFIPGETQYF. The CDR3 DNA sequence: TGTGCCAGCAGTTTTATACCCGGAGAGACCCAGTACTTC.